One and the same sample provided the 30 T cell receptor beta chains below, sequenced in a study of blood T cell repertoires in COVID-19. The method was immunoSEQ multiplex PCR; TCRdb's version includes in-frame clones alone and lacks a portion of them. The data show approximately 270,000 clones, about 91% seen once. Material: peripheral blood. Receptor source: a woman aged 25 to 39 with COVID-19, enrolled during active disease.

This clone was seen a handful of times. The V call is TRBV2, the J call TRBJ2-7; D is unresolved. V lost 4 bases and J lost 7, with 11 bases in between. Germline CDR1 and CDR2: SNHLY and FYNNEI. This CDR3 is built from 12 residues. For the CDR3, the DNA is TGTGCCAGCAGTGTCGACAAAATGGAGCAGTACTTC. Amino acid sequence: CASSVDKMEQYF.

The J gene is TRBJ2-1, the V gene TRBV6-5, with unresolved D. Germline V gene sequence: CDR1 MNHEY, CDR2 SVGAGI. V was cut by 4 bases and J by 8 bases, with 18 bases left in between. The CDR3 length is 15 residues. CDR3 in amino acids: CASSFRPKDIDEQFF. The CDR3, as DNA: TGTGCCAGCAGTTTCCGCCCCAAAGACATCGATGAGCAGTTCTTC.

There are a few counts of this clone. CDR3 nucleotide sequence: TGTGCCAGCAGTTTACAGAATTCACCCCTCCACTTT. Translating gives CASSLQNSPLHF. This sequence joins TRBV28 and TRBJ1-6; unclear D gene. Germline V gene lookup returns CDR1 MDHEN and CDR2 SYDVKM. The CDR3 spans 12 residues. V lost 2 bases, J lost 7 bases, and 3 bases lay in between.

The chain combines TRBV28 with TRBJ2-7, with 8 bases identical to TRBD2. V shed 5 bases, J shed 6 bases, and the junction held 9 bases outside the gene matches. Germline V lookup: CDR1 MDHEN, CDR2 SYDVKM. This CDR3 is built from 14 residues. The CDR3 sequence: CASSPGGIGAEQYV. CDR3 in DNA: TGTGCCAGCAGTCCGGGGGGGATAGGGGCCGAGCAGTACGTC.

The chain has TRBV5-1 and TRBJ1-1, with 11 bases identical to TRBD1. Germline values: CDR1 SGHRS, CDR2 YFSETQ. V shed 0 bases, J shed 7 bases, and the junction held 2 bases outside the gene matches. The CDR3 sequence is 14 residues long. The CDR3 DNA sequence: TGCGCCAGCAGCTTGGGGACAGGGGGCGATGAAGCTTTCTTT. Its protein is CASSLGTGGDEAFF.

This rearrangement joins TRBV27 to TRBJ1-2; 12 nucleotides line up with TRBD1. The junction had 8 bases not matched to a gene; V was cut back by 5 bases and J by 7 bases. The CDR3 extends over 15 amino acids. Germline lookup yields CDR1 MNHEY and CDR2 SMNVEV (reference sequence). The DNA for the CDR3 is TGTGCCAGCAGTCCTTCGGGGACAGGGGGCGCTGGCTACACCTTC. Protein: CASSPSGTGGAGYTF.

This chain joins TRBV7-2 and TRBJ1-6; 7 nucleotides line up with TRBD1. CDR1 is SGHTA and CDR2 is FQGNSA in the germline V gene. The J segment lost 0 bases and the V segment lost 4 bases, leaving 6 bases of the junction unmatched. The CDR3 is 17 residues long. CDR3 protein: CASSSPQGSSYNSPLHF. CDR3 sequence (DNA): TGTGCCAGCAGCTCCCCACAGGGGAGCTCCTATAATTCACCCCTCCACTTT. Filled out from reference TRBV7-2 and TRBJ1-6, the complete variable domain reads GAGVSQSPSNKVTEKGKDVELRCDPISGHTALYWYRQSLGQGLEFLIYFQGNSAPDKSGLPSDRFSAERTGGSVSTLTIQRTQQEDSAVYLCASSSPQGSSYNSPLHFGNGTRLTVT.

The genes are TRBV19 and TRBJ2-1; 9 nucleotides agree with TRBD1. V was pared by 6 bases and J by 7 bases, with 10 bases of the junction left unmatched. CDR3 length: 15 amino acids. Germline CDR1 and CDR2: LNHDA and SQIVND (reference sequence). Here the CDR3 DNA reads TGTGCCAGTAGCACAAGCCGGGACAGGGATAATGAGCAGTTCTTC. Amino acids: CASSTSRDRDNEQFF.

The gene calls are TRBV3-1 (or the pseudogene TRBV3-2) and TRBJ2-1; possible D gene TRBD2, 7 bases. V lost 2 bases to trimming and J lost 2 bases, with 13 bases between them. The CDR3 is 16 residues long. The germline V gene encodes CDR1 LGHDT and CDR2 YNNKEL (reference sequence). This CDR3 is CASSQMGGPAYNEQFF. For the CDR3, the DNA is TGTGCCAGCAGCCAAATGGGGGGGCCCGCCTACAATGAGCAGTTCTTC.

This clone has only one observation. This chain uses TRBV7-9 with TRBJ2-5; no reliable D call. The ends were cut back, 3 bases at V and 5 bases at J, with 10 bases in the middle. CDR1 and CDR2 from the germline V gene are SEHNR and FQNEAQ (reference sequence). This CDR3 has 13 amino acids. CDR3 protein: CASSFPGYETQYF. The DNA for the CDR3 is TGTGCCAGCAGCTTCCCAGGATACGAGACCCAGTACTTC.

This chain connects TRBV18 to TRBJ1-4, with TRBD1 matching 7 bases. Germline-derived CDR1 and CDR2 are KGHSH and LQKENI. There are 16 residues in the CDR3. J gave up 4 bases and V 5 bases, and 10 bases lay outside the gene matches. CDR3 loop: CASSDWTGAGNEKLFF. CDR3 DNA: TGTGCCAGCTCAGATTGGACAGGCGCCGGTAATGAAAAACTGTTTTTT. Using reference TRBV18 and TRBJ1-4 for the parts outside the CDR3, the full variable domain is NAGVMQNPRHLVRRRGQEARLRCSPMKGHSHVYWYRQLPEEGLKFMVYLQKENIIDESGMPKERFSAEFPKEGPSILRIQQVVRGDSAAYFCASSDWTGAGNEKLFFGSGTQLSVL.

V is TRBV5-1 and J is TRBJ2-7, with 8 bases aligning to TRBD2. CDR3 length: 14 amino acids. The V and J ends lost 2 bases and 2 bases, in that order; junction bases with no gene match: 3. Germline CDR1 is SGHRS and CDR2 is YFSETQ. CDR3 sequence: CASSLSSGPYEQYV. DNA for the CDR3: TGCGCCAGCAGCTTATCTAGCGGGCCCTACGAGCAGTACGTC.

The CDR3 loop is CASRAVKETQYF. The CDR3 DNA reads TGTGCCAGCCGAGCGGTAAAGGAGACCCAGTACTTC. The chain links TRBV28 to TRBJ2-5, with a tentative D call TRBD2 (5 bases). V gave up 8 bases and J gave up 5 bases, with 12 bases separating them. This CDR3 has 12 amino acids. The germline gives CDR1 MDHEN, CDR2 SYDVKM. Combining the CDR3 with reference TRBV28 and TRBJ2-5 gives the whole variable domain DVKVTQSSRYLVKRTGEKVFLECVQDMDHENMFWYRQDPGLGLRLIYFSYDVKMKEKGDIPEGYSVSREKKERFSLILESASTNQTSMYLCASRAVKETQYFGPGTRLLVL.

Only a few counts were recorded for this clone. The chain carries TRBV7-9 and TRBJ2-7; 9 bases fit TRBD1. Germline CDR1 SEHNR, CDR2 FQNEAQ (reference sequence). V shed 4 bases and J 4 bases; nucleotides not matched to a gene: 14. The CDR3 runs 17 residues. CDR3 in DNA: TGTGCCAGCAGCTCGCTAGATCGTACCGGGACAGGGTACGAGCAGTACTTC. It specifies CASSSLDRTGTGYEQYF.

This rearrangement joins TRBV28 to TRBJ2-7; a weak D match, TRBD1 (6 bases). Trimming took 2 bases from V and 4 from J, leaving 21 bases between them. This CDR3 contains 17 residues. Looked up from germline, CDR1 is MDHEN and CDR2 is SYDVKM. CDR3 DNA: TGTGCCAGCAGTTTACTCCCGGACAGCGACCTTGGGTACGAGCAGTACTTC. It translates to CASSLLPDSDLGYEQYF.

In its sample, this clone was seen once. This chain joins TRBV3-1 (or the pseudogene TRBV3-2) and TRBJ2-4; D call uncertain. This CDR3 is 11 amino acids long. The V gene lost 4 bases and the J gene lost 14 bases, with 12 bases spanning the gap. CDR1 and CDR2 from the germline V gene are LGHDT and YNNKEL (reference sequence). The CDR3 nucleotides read TGTGCCAGCAGCCGCCGAGGTCCAAAGTACTTC. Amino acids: CASSRRGPKYF.

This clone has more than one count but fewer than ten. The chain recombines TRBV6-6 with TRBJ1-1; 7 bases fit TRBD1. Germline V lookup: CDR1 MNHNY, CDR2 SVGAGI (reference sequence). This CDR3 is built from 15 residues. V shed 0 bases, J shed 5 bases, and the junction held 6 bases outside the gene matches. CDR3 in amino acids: CASSYSGRGETEAFF. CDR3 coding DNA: TGTGCCAGCAGTTACTCGGGCAGGGGGGAAACTGAAGCTTTCTTT.

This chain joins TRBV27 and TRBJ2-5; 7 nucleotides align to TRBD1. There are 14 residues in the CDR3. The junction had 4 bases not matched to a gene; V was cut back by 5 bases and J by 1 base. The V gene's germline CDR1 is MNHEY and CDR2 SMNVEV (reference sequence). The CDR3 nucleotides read TGTGCCAGCAGTCCGTGGACAGGCCAAGAGACCCAGTACTTC. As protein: CASSPWTGQETQYF.

CDR3 in amino acids: CASSFSFSYEQYF. Here the CDR3 DNA reads TGTGCCAGCAGCTTCAGTTTCTCCTACGAGCAGTACTTC. V usage is TRBV3-1 (or the pseudogene TRBV3-2) and J usage is TRBJ2-7; D call uncertain. The CDR3 extends over 13 amino acids. Trimming pared 5 bases from V and 0 bases from J, leaving 8 bases between. Germline V gene lookup returns CDR1 LGHDT and CDR2 YNNKEL (reference sequence).

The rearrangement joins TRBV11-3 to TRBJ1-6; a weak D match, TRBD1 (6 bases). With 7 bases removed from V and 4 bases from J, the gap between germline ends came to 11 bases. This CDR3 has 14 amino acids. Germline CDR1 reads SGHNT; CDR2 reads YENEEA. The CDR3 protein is CASTTGAYNSPLHF. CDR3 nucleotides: TGTGCCAGCACGACAGGAGCTTATAATTCACCCCTCCACTTT.

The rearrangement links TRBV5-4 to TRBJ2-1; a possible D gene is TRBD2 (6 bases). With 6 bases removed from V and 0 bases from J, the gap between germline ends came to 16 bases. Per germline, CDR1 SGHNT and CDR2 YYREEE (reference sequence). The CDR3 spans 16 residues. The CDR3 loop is CASTFDGGSSYNEQFF. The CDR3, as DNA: TGTGCCAGCACCTTCGATGGGGGGAGCTCCTACAATGAGCAGTTCTTC.

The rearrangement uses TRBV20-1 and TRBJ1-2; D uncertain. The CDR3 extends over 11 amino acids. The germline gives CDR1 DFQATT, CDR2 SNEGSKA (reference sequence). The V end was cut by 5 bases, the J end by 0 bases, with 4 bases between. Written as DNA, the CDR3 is TGCAGTGCTGACACTAACTATGGCTACACCTTC. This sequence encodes CSADTNYGYTF.

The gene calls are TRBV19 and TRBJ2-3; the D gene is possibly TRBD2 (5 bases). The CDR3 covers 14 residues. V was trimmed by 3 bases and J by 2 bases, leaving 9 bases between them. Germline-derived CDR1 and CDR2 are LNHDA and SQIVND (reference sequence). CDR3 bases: TGTGCCAGTAGTATGGTTCGGGACACAGATACGCAGTATTTT. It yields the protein CASSMVRDTDTQYF.

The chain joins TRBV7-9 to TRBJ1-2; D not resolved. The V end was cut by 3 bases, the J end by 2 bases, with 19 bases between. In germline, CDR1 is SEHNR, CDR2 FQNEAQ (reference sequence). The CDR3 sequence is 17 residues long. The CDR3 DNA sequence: TGTGCCAGCAGCTTTATGCACAGACCTACTCTAAACTATGGCTACACCTTC. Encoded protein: CASSFMHRPTLNYGYTF.

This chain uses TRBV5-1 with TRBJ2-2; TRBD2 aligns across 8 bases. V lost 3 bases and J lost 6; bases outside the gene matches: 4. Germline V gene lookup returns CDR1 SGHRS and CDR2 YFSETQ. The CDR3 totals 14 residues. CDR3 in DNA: TGCGCCAGCAGCTACTCCGGGGGGGCCGGGGAGCTGTTTTTT. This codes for CASSYSGGAGELFF.

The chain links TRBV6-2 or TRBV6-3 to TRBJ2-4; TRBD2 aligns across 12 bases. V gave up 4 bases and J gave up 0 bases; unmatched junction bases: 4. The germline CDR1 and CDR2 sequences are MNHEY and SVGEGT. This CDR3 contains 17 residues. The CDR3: CASSLLAGGLAKNIQYF. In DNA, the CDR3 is TGTGCCAGCAGTTTACTAGCGGGAGGACTAGCCAAAAACATTCAGTACTTC.

The CDR3 nucleotides are TGTGCCAGCAGATCCGGTTCGGTTGATTCACCCCTCCACTTT. Protein product: CASRSGSVDSPLHF. The rearrangement links TRBV5-5 to TRBJ1-6; the D is unclear. V lost 5 bases and J lost 8, with 14 bases in between. The V gene's germline CDR1 is SGHKS and CDR2 YYEKEE (reference sequence). This CDR3 contains 14 residues.

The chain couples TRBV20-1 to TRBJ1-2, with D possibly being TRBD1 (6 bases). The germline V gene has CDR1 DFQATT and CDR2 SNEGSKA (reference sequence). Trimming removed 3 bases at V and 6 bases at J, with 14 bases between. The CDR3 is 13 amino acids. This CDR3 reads CSASLGGADGYTF. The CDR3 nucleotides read TGCAGTGCTAGTCTTGGGGGGGCGGATGGCTACACCTTC.

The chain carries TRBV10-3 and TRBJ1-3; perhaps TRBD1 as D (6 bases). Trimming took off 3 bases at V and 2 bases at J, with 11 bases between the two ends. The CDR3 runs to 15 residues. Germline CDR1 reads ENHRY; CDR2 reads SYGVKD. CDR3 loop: CAISESGDPGNTIYF. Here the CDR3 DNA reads TGTGCCATCAGTGAATCAGGGGACCCTGGAAACACCATATATTTT.

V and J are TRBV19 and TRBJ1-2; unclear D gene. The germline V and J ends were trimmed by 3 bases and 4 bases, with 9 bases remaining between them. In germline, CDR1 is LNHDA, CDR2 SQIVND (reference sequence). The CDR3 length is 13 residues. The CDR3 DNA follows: TGTGCCAGTAGTATTGAGGGCCGCTATGGCTACACCTTC. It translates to CASSIEGRYGYTF.